This T cell receptor (beta chain) was identified in a study of blood T cell repertoires in COVID-19. At the level of the study: Samples came from the United States, Italy and Spain, spanning acute and convalescent COVID-19. T cells, B-cell-depleted T cells, or PBMCs provided the cDNA or gDNA that served as material.

The CDR3 consists of 13 residues. Germline loops: CDR1 PRHDT, CDR2 FYEKMQ (reference sequence). V trimming: 5 bases; J trimming: 6 bases; junction bases outside the gene matches: 7. Original analysis: Amplifying reference gene primers gave estimates of nucleated cell counts. The protocol was immunoSEQ multiplex PCR, while the TCRdb copy is restricted to in-frame clones and leaves out a portion. The V and J calls and the clone size are those of that table, but D and trimming were determined from the DNA. Altogether around 180,000 clones are present, about nine tenths being singletons, with the ten largest covering around 2.3%.

The material sequenced was peripheral blood. This chain links TRBV13 with TRBJ2-7; 7 bases are shared with TRBD1. This TCR was sampled from a man between 70 and 80 years old with active or convalescent COVID-19. The CDR3: CASSPRTGREQYF. For the CDR3, the DNA is TGTGCCAGCAGCCCAAGGACAGGCCGCGAGCAGTACTTC.